Presented here are 20 T cell receptor beta chains from one specimen sequenced in a study of blood T cell repertoires in COVID-19. The data were produced by immunoSEQ multiplex PCR, yet TCRdb's version contains in-frame clones alone and is incomplete. The sample consists of 90,000 to 100,000 clones, around 82% of them appearing once. Sequencing used peripheral blood. The receptors stem from a human donor in a cohort sampled during active COVID-19.

This clone came up many times. A read error may account for a junction end that differs from germline. The J gene is TRBJ2-7, the V gene TRBV18; TRBD1 might be the D (5 bases). CDR3 length: 14 amino acids. The V gene's germline CDR1 is KGHSH and CDR2 LQKENI. The CDR3, as DNA: TGTGCCAGCTCACCGGTGACAGACTCCCACGAGCAGTACTTC. Amino acid sequence: CASSPVTDSHEQYF.

This rearrangement joins TRBV7-2 to TRBJ2-4; 8 nucleotides line up with TRBD2. V lost 5 bases and J lost 7; bases outside the gene matches: 10. CDR3 length: 15 residues. Germline V CDR1 and CDR2: SGHTA, FQGNSA. CDR3 region: CASSVSGEGSNIQYF. CDR3 DNA: TGTGCCAGCAGCGTTAGCGGGGAGGGGTCGAACATTCAGTACTTC.

This chain uses TRBV6-6 with TRBJ2-2; tentatively, D is TRBD1 (6 bases). Germline values: CDR1 MNHNY, CDR2 SVGAGI (reference sequence). V shed 7 bases and J shed 1 base, with 10 bases lying between them. The CDR3 spans 14 residues. CDR3 amino acids: CASKEGGNTGELFF. CDR3 DNA: TGTGCCAGCAAGGAAGGGGGGAACACCGGGGAGCTGTTTTTT.

The chain recombines TRBV12-5 with TRBJ2-7; 9 bases fit TRBD1. The CDR3 runs to 13 residues. The J segment lost 4 bases and the V segment lost 9 bases, leaving 7 bases of the junction unmatched. The germline gives CDR1 LGHNT, CDR2 FRNRAP. The CDR3 nucleotides are TGTGCTAGCCAAAACGACAGGGGGTACGAGCAGTACTTC. Amino acids: CASQNDRGYEQYF.

The chain employs TRBV6-5 and TRBJ1-5; 9 nucleotides match TRBD1. The CDR3 consists of 14 residues. CDR1 and CDR2 from the germline V gene are MNHEY and SVGAGI. Germline trimming cut 5 bases from V and 3 bases from J; bases unmatched to any gene: 2. The CDR3 region has the DNA TGTGCCAGCAGTCGACAGGGGGACAATCAGCCCCAGCATTTT. It codes for CASSRQGDNQPQHF.

V and J are TRBV4-3 and TRBJ2-3; 9 bases align to TRBD2. The CDR3 sequence is 18 residues long. The V gene end was trimmed by 0 bases and the J gene end by 4 bases; junction bases not matched to a gene: 11. Germline V lookup: CDR1 LGHNA, CDR2 YSLEER. The DNA for the CDR3 is TGCGCCAGCAGCCAAGACTTATTGGTACTAGCGGGCCCAGATACGCAGTATTTT. This encodes CASSQDLLVLAGPDTQYF.

The chain uses TRBV7-9 and TRBJ2-5; TRBD2 matches at 10 bases. Unmatched junction bases numbered 5, after V lost 3 bases and J lost 1 base. Germline CDR1 and CDR2: SEHNR and FQNEAQ (reference sequence). CDR3 length equals 16 residues. CDR3 nucleotides: TGTGCCAGCAGCTTCCCTACTAGCGGGACCCAAGAGACCCAGTACTTC. Translation gives CASSFPTSGTQETQYF.

In DNA, the CDR3 is TGCGCCAGCAGCCAACGGACTAGCGGGGGGTCCGCAGATACGCAGTATTTT. It codes for CASSQRTSGGSADTQYF. The chain employs TRBV4-3 and TRBJ2-3, with TRBD2 identical over 14 bases. V gave up 2 bases and J gave up 4 bases; unmatched junction bases: 5. Germline V CDR1 and CDR2: LGHNA, YSLEER. This CDR3 has 17 amino acids.

The J gene is TRBJ2-7, the V gene TRBV7-9; 9 bases fit TRBD1. The germline CDR1 and CDR2 sequences are SEHNR and FQNEAQ (reference sequence). CDR3 size: 16 residues. The V segment lost 6 bases and the J segment 2 bases; nucleotides outside the gene matches: 11. CDR3 in amino acids: CASRGQGQRGAYEQYF. The CDR3 bases are TGTGCCAGCAGAGGACAGGGGCAGCGGGGCGCCTACGAGCAGTACTTC.

As concerns this clone: The same CDR3 also results from other DNA sequences found in this sample. J is TRBJ1-1 and V is TRBV27; the D is unclear. The germline V and J ends were trimmed by 6 bases and 1 base, with 15 bases remaining between them. This CDR3 is 15 amino acids long. Germline loops: CDR1 MNHEY, CDR2 SMNVEV (reference sequence). This chain's CDR3 is CASSRRGNSNTEAFF. Written as DNA, the CDR3 is TGTGCCAGCAGCCGCCGGGGAAATTCGAACACTGAAGCTTTCTTT.

The chain combines TRBV5-1 with TRBJ1-1, with 9 bases lining up with TRBD1. The CDR3 consists of 15 residues. With V trimmed by 4 bases and J by 1 base, 5 bases remained unmatched. CDR1 is SGHRS, CDR2 YFSETQ, per germline. The CDR3 region is CASSPGQGWNTEAFF. The DNA of the CDR3 is TGCGCCAGCAGCCCGGGACAGGGCTGGAACACTGAAGCTTTCTTT.

This clone appeared once. V gene TRBV9 combines with J gene TRBJ2-7; no clear D gene. The germline V gene has CDR1 SGDLS and CDR2 YYNGEE. There are 16 residues in the CDR3. V was shortened by 0 bases and J by 1 base, with 14 bases between the two germline ends. The CDR3 reads CASSVGLLGGSYEQYF. For the CDR3, the DNA is TGTGCCAGCAGCGTAGGTCTCCTAGGTGGGTCCTACGAGCAGTACTTC.

This clone was recorded a few times. This rearrangement joins TRBV7-9 to TRBJ2-7; the match to TRBD1 covers 8 bases. Germline CDR1 is SEHNR and CDR2 is FQNEAQ (reference sequence). Germline trimming cut 1 base from V and 6 bases from J; bases unmatched to any gene: 5. The CDR3 is 14 amino acids. CDR3 sequence reads: CASSLGQGASEQYF. Here the CDR3 DNA reads TGTGCCAGCAGCTTAGGTCAGGGGGCCTCCGAGCAGTACTTC.

V and J are TRBV5-1 and TRBJ1-2; 10 bases are shared with TRBD1. The CDR3 has 16 amino acids. With 4 bases clipped from V and 7 bases from J, the junction kept 13 bases outside the gene matches. Germline CDR1 and CDR2: SGHRS and YFSETQ. The CDR3 protein is CASSPLGQGELFGYTF. CDR3 bases: TGCGCCAGCAGCCCGCTCGGACAGGGGGAGCTATTTGGCTACACCTTC.

The chain combines TRBV30 with TRBJ1-1; unclear D gene. The CDR3 totals 12 residues. Per the germline V gene, CDR1 is GTSNPN and CDR2 is SVGIG (reference sequence). The V end was cut by 2 bases, the J end by 10 bases, with 14 bases between. CDR3 in amino acids: CAWSILPSPAFF. The CDR3 DNA reads as TGTGCCTGGAGTATTCTTCCCTCCCCAGCTTTCTTT.

This chain joins TRBV19 and TRBJ2-3; D unresolved. Trimming removed 5 bases from V and 0 bases from J, with 6 bases in between. The germline V gene has CDR1 LNHDA and CDR2 SQIVND (reference sequence). This CDR3 region has 13 residues. The chain's CDR3 is CASSSQSTDTQYF. CDR3 in DNA: TGTGCCAGTAGTTCACAAAGCACAGATACGCAGTATTTT.

The rearrangement links TRBV27 to TRBJ2-1; 12 positions match TRBD1. The CDR3 spans 18 residues. Trimming removed 10 bases from V and 0 bases from J; junction bases left unmatched: 13. Germline V gene data show CDR1 as MNHEY and CDR2 as SMNVEV (reference sequence). CDR3 in DNA: TGTGCCACCCGGGCCGGGACAGGGGGCCGGAGCTCCTACAATGAGCAGTTCTTC. Protein sequence: CATRAGTGGRSSYNEQFF.

This clone was found many times. The genes are TRBV10-3 and TRBJ2-7; tentative D call: TRBD2 (7 bases). Germline V gene sequence: CDR1 ENHRY, CDR2 SYGVKD. The CDR3 is made up of 13 amino acids. V lost 4 bases to trimming and J lost 5 bases, with 12 bases between them. For the CDR3, the DNA is TGTGCCATCAGTGGAGGGGGAGGGGACGAGCAGTACTTC. The encoded protein is CAISGGGGDEQYF.

The genes are TRBV9 and TRBJ2-1; 8 bases line up with TRBD2. The CDR3 consists of 18 residues. From germline, CDR1 is SGDLS and CDR2 YYNGEE. The CDR3 DNA reads TGTGCATCCAGCAGGGCCGGGGGGGGACTAGAGTCCTACAATGAGCAGTTCTTC. It encodes CASSRAGGGLESYNEQFF.

This clone was counted a single time. The J gene is TRBJ1-2, the V gene TRBV6-5, with D possibly matching TRBD1 (5 bases). CDR3 length: 14 amino acids. From germline, CDR1 is MNHEY and CDR2 SVGAGI. The V gene lost 5 bases and the J gene lost 4 bases, with 14 bases spanning the gap. The CDR3, as DNA: TGTGCCAGCAGTCGGACACCAAACTTCTATGGCTACACCTTC. Translation gives CASSRTPNFYGYTF.